The present entry profiles one T cell receptor beta chain with its context. Patients from Seattle were sampled longitudinally, starting during active infection. As processed by the authors: Reference gene primer amplification gave estimated nucleated cell counts. Profiled with immunoSEQ multiplex PCR; TCRdb holds only in-frame clones, not every one. D and trimming were read from the DNA, whereas the V and J calls and clone size are those reported in that table. The sample includes 250,000 to 350,000 clones, about 85% of them seen just once. These data belong to a study of blood T cell repertoires in COVID-19. Across the study: COVID-19 samples collected from the United States, Italy and Spain covered acute and convalescent phases. T cells, B-cell-depleted T cells, or PBMCs provided the cDNA or gDNA that served as material.

CDR1 and CDR2 (germline): SGHTA, FQGNSA. The CDR3 sequence is 12 residues long. V lost 8 bases and J lost 1, with 6 bases in between. This chain connects TRBV7-2 to TRBJ1-5; D ambiguous. The sequenced sample consisted of peripheral blood. This receptor was taken from a human donor with COVID-19, enrolled during active disease. The donor label of this sample is uncertain. The CDR3 DNA follows: TGTGCCAGCGGCATGAGCAATCAGCCCCAGCATTTT. Translating it yields CASGMSNQPQHF.